These 2 T cell receptor beta chains were sequenced from one sample in a study of CD8+ T cells in alopecia areata. Documented treatment: oral pan-JAK inhibitor, 5-10 mg twice daily. RNA, once extracted, was reverse transcribed into cDNA for use as the sequencing template. Clones were read by immunoSEQ multiplex PCR, and TCRdb kept only the in-frame ones, dropping some. The data hold 270,000 or so clones, with over 45% observed a single time. The sequences come from CD4+ T cells sorted from blood, collected at week 24, from a patient treated with tofacitinib. These receptors were obtained from a human donor with alopecia areata.

This chain links TRBV30 with TRBJ1-6; 7 bases align to TRBD1. This CDR3 comprises 18 residues. The trim removed 2 bases at V and 0 bases at J, leaving 10 bases unmatched. Germline V gives CDR1 GTSNPN, CDR2 SVGIG (reference sequence). Here the CDR3 DNA reads TGTGCCTGGAGTCCCCCTCGGACAGGCAACTCCTATAATTCACCCCTCCACTTT. Residues: CAWSPPRTGNSYNSPLHF.

The rearrangement links TRBV5-1 to TRBJ2-1; TRBD2 agrees at 13 bases. The V gene end was trimmed by 0 bases and the J gene end by 15 bases; junction bases not matched to a gene: 9. Germline V gives CDR1 SGHRS, CDR2 YFSETQ. The CDR3 extends over 15 amino acids. In DNA, the CDR3 is TGCGCCAGCAGCTTGGGACTAGCGGGGGGCCAGAGAATGTTCTTC. The encoded protein is CASSLGLAGGQRMFF.